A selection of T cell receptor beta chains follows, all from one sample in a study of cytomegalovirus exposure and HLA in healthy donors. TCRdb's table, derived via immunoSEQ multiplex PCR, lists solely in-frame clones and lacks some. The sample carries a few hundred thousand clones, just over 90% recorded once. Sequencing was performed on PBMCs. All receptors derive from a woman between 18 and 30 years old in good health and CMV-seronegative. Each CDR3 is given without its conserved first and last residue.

CDR3: ASSLAGAYEQY
V: TRBV11-2

CDR3: AITKTGEGTEAF
V: TRBV10-3

CDR3: ASSGDFSTTDTQY
V: TRBV19

CDR3: ASAVSAGYGYT
V: TRBV2

CDR3: ASSAIGSGEAF
V: TRBV9

CDR3: ASSLGGRNTQY
V: TRBV7-2

CDR3: ASSVLAGGQETQY
V: TRBV19

CDR3: AWSGFGQPQH
V: TRBV30

CDR3: ASSQILEPSNQPQH
V: TRBV4-1

CDR3: ASTVGGTTETQY
V: TRBV9

CDR3: ASSLGGWGYNEQF
V: TRBV7-2

CDR3: ASSMDSTYEQY
V: TRBV9

CDR3: ASSVTSGSAHEQY
V: TRBV7-3

CDR3: ASRLLSGRYGTDTQY
V: TRBV10-2

CDR3: ASSYRGADTQY
V: TRBV6-6

CDR3: ASSPPWTAPDTQY
V: TRBV27

CDR3: ASSLSGRSTDEQF
V: TRBV11-3

CDR3: ASSSTDRVWIGYT
V: TRBV28

CDR3: ASKGREVVYNEQF
V: TRBV28

CDR3: ASSLMRESNEQF
V: TRBV7-9

CDR3: ASSARDTQY
V: TRBV28

CDR3: AISESKGRVLHQPQH
V: TRBV10-3

CDR3: ASSRDSPSPPFYGYT
V: TRBV10-1

CDR3: ASSYDSGLNPYEQY
V: TRBV6-5

CDR3: ASSEGIKRSYEQY
V: TRBV2

CDR3: ASSLEGGTSYEQY
V: TRBV11-2

CDR3: ASSSYSEGARGNTIY
V: TRBV5-4

CDR3: ASSLAGGETEAF
V: TRBV5-1

CDR3: ASSWGVEPNTEAF
V: TRBV4-2

CDR3: ATSTVAGTQY
V: TRBV15

CDR3: ASSYLAGEGPYEQY
V: TRBV6-6

CDR3: ASRALTSPSYEQY
V: TRBV6-1

CDR3: AWGQLSGNTIY
V: TRBV30

CDR3: ASSSDRDTEAF
V: TRBV5-1

CDR3: ASTGYQETQY
V: TRBV6-4

CDR3: ASSPPLGRRRFYEQY
V: TRBV18

CDR3: ASSYWRDPSSYNEQF
V: TRBV5-1

CDR3: ASSRTGTDQPQH
V: TRBV4-1

CDR3: ASSIQARARQGEAF
V: TRBV19

CDR3: AQGESTDTQY
V: TRBV2

CDR3: ASSVNRDRDTEAF
V: TRBV19

CDR3: AWSVRGGYGYT
V: TRBV30

CDR3: ASSPLLGGRRLDTQY
V: TRBV4-1

CDR3: ASSYFAGQTYEQY
V: TRBV6-5

CDR3: SVQGAREKLF
V: TRBV29-1

CDR3: ASSQDRLAGVVSELF
V: TRBV4-1

CDR3: ASSPGTGRGGKAF
V: TRBV5-1

CDR3: ASSYSTVSNQPQH
V: TRBV6-6

CDR3: ASSQGRVHNEQF
V: TRBV14

CDR3: ASNPTVVSDTQY
V: TRBV19

CDR3: AISESRETQY
V: TRBV10-3

CDR3: ASSQVRGPGEQY
V: TRBV4-1

CDR3: ASRARDRVTDTQY
V: TRBV2

CDR3: SVEGLAGDGGTQY
V: TRBV29-1